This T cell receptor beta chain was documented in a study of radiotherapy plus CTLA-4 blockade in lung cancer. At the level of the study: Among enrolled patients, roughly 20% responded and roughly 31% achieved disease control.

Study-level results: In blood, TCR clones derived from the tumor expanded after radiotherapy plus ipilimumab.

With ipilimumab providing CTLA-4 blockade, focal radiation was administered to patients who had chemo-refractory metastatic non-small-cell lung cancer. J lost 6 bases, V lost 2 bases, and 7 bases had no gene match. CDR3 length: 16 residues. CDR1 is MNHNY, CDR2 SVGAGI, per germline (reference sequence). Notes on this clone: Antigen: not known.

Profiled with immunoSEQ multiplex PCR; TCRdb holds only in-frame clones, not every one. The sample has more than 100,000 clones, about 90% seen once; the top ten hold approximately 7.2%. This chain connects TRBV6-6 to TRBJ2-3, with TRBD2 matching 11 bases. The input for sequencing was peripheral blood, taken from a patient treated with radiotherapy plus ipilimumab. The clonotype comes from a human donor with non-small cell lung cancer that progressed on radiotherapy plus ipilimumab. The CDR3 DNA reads TGTGCCAGCAGTTACCGACTAGCGGGGCAGAGGGATACGCAGTATTTT. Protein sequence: CASSYRLAGQRDTQYF.